These 5 T cell receptor beta chains originate from one sample sequenced in a study of T cells in Graves' hyperthyroidism and ophthalmopathy. Amplified TCR beta CDR3 regions came from RNA transcripts. The study used the HTBI primer set for a first-round RT-PCR of the TCR CDR3. Via MiXCR, TCRdb re-called the multiplex PCR reads, giving one row per CDR3 protein. The sample has hundreds of thousands of distinct CDR3 sequences; roughly 40% are singletons. Sequencing was carried out using blood. The source of these receptors is a man younger than 30 with Graves' hyperthyroidism.

This clonotype was counted many times. V and J are TRBV6-5 and TRBJ1-6; maybe TRBD1 (5 bases). Germline-derived CDR1 and CDR2 are MNHEY and SVGAGI. The CDR3 has 15 amino acids. V was shortened by 2 bases and J by 7 bases, with 12 bases between the two germline ends. In nucleotides, the CDR3 is TGTGCCAGCAGTTACAAGGGGCGGCCAAATTCACCCCTCCACTTT. Translating gives CASSYKGRPNSPLHF.

With regard to this clonotype: Its ends do not fully match the called genes, so a read error is possible. CDR3 region: CASSQGGRDTGELFF. CDR3 nucleotides: TGCGCCAGCAGCCAAGGGGGGCGCGACACCGGGGAGCTGTTTTTT. The rearrangement links TRBV7-3 to TRBJ2-2, with D tentatively TRBD1 or TRBD2 (6 bases each). Germline loops: CDR1 SGHTA, CDR2 FQGTGA. This CDR3 has 15 amino acids.

The chain has TRBV9 and TRBJ1-6; no reliable D call. CDR3 size: 13 residues. Trimming took off 6 bases at V and 7 bases at J, with 11 bases between the two ends. Germline lookup yields CDR1 SGDLS and CDR2 YYNGEE. The DNA for the CDR3 is TGTGCCAGCACCAGAAGGCCGAATTCACCCCTCCACTTT. Its protein product is CASTRRPNSPLHF. Full variable domain (rest looked up from reference TRBV9 and TRBJ1-6): DSGVTQTPKHLITATGQRVTLRCSPRSGDLSVYWYQQSLDQGLQFLIQYYNGEERAKGNILERFSAQQFPDLHSELNLSSLELGDSALYFCASTRRPNSPLHFGNGTRLTVT.

This clonotype has just a few counts. J is TRBJ1-6 and V is TRBV7-2; TRBD1 matches 7 bases. The CDR3 is 20 residues long. Germline V gives CDR1 SGHTA, CDR2 FQGNSA. V trimming: 1 base; J trimming: 0 bases; junction bases outside the gene matches: 12. CDR3 nucleotide sequence: TGTGCCAGCAGCTTAGATGATCTTCGGGGACAGAGCTCCTATAATTCACCCCTCCACTTT. Residues: CASSLDDLRGQSSYNSPLHF.

The sample holds a few counts of this clonotype. The rearrangement uses TRBV12-3 or TRBV12-4 and TRBJ1-1; 7 nucleotides agree with TRBD1. This CDR3 spans 16 amino acids. The junction had 12 bases not matched to a gene; V was cut back by 3 bases and J by 5 bases. CDR3 residues: CASSFTPRGGRTEAFF. Written as DNA, the CDR3 is TGTGCCAGCAGTTTTACCCCCAGGGGGGGGCGGACTGAAGCTTTCTTT.